This T cell receptor (beta chain) was recovered during a study of blood T cells in healthy people across ages. Alongside a J-beta primer mix, a sample-barcoded 5' primer served in a second PCR lasting about 7 to 12 cycles. TCRdb passed the 5' RACE reads through MiXCR, listing each CDR3 protein once. Of approximately 800,000 distinct CDR3 sequences in the sample, 58% are singletons; the top ten hold about 20%. Material: blood. The receptor comes from a man under 40 in good health.

The CDR3, as DNA: TGCGCCAGCAGCCAGGTAGAGACCGAGAACATTCAGTACTTC. The encoded protein is CASSQVETENIQYF. The chain has TRBV4-1 and TRBJ2-7, with no clear D. Judging by the DNA end, TRBJ2-4 fits better; the J call may be wrong. Germline CDR1 reads MGHRA; CDR2 reads YSYEKL. CDR3 size: 14 residues.